A selection of T cell receptor beta chains follows, all from one sample in a study of blood T cell repertoires in COVID-19. Produced via immunoSEQ multiplex PCR; TCRdb's table is partial and in-frame only. The sample has 200,000 to 250,000 clones; more than 70% are singletons. Sequencing was carried out using peripheral blood. The receptors originated from a human donor in a cohort sampled during active COVID-19. CDR3s include the opening cysteine and the closing phenylalanine or tryptophan. D genes are given only for firm matches. Size is omitted from some rows. Given values are once, few, many or a class for expanded clones.

J,D,V,size,CDR3,DNA
TRBJ2-5,TRBD1,TRBV24-1,NA,CASAGTGGSLETQYF,TGTGCCTCGGCCGGGACAGGGGGCTCCTTGGAGACCCAGTACTTC
TRBJ1-2,NA,TRBV28,NA,CASSRGAQINYGYTF,TGTGCCAGCAGTCGCGGGGCCCAAATCAACTATGGCTACACCTTC
TRBJ1-6,NA,TRBV5-1,NA,CASSLGKGYNSPLHF,TGCGCCAGCAGTCTCGGGAAGGGCTATAATTCACCCCTCCACTTT
TRBJ2-7,TRBD2,TRBV5-1,few,CASSPRLAGESEQYF,TGCGCCAGCAGCCCCCGACTAGCGGGAGAATCCGAGCAGTACTTC
TRBJ2-2,NA,TRBV5-4,NA,CASSLGEGELFF,TGTGCCAGCAGCCTCGGGGAAGGGGAGCTGTTTTTT
TRBJ1-1,TRBD1,TRBV30,NA,CAWARQGLNTEAFF,TGTGCCTGGGCCCGACAGGGTTTGAACACTGAAGCTTTCTTT
TRBJ2-3,TRBD2,TRBV7-6,NA,CASSSLAGGESTDTQYF,TGTGCCAGCAGCTCACTAGCGGGAGGGGAGTCCACAGATACGCAGTATTTT
TRBJ1-1,NA,TRBV28,NA,CASRRGGDTEAFF,TGTGCCAGCCGCCGGGGGGGAGACACTGAAGCTTTCTTT
TRBJ1-5,NA,TRBV16,NA,CASSQSGQPQHF,TGTGCCAGCAGCCAATCCGGGCAGCCCCAGCATTTT
TRBJ2-1,NA,TRBV12-3/TRBV12-4,NA,CASSPSGSQFF,TGCGCCAGCAGCCCCAGCGGAAGTCAGTTCTTC
TRBJ2-1,TRBD1,TRBV9,NA,CASSANIRDRAGQFF,TGTGCCAGCAGCGCGAACATAAGGGACAGGGCGGGGCAGTTCTTC
TRBJ2-1,TRBD2,TRBV18,NA,CASSPQTPRGGRHGPYNEQFF,TGTGCCAGCTCACCACAAACCCCGCGGGGGGGCCGCCATGGGCCCTACAATGAGCAGTTCTTC
TRBJ1-6,NA,TRBV7-2,NA,CASSPDITHSPLHF,TGTGCCAGCAGCCCCGACATAACCCATTCACCCCTCCACTTT
TRBJ2-7,NA,TRBV6-5,NA,CASSYAARGSYEQYF,TGTGCCAGCAGTTACGCAGCTAGGGGGTCCTACGAGCAGTACTTC
TRBJ1-5,TRBD1,TRBV5-4,NA,CASSLQGARQPQHF,TGTGCCAGCAGCTTACAGGGGGCTCGGCAGCCCCAGCATTTT
TRBJ2-3,NA,TRBV5-1,NA,CASSWGGGSTDTQYF,TGCGCCAGCAGCTGGGGGGGCGGTAGCACAGATACGCAGTATTTT
TRBJ2-1,NA,TRBV20-1,NA,CSASRAGVSYNEQFF,TGCAGTGCTAGTAGGGCAGGGGTGTCCTACAATGAGCAGTTCTTC
TRBJ2-1,NA,TRBV7-9,NA,CASSLEGTRSYNEQFF,TGTGCCAGCAGCTTAGAGGGGACTCGCTCCTACAATGAGCAGTTCTTC
TRBJ1-2,TRBD1,TRBV28,NA,CASSGLGQSYGYTF,TGTGCCAGCAGCGGGCTGGGACAGTCCTATGGCTACACCTTC
TRBJ1-2,TRBD1,TRBV18,once,CASSPTQGVELDNYGYTF,TGTGCCAGCTCACCAACCCAGGGGGTGGAATTGGATAACTATGGCTACACCTTC
TRBJ1-3,NA,TRBV19,NA,CASSPRTARSGNTIYF,TGTGCCAGTAGTCCTCGGACTGCCCGCTCTGGAAACACCATATATTTT
TRBJ1-1,TRBD1,TRBV7-9,once,CASSPGTGSEAFF,TGTGCCAGCAGCCCCGGGACAGGGAGTGAAGCTTTCTTT
TRBJ1-2,NA,TRBV6-2/TRBV6-3,NA,CASSYSMAGRARNYGYTF,TGTGCCAGCAGTTACTCGATGGCGGGACGGGCTCGAAACTATGGCTACACCTTC
TRBJ2-1,NA,TRBV9,NA,CASSVRHEGYNEQFF,TGTGCCAGCAGCGTCCGTCATGAGGGTTACAATGAGCAGTTCTTC
TRBJ1-1,TRBD1,TRBV29-1,NA,CSVEILRGTGSRAFF,TGCAGCGTTGAAATTCTAAGGGGGACAGGGTCGAGAGCTTTCTTT
TRBJ1-4,NA,TRBV9,NA,CASSVAFATGVSNEKLFF,TGTGCCAGCAGCGTAGCTTTTGCCACGGGGGTATCTAATGAAAAACTGTTTTTT
TRBJ1-3,NA,TRBV19,NA,CASSIGTGNTIYF,TGTGCCAGTAGTATTGGGACAGGAAACACCATATATTTT
TRBJ2-3,TRBD2,TRBV18,NA,CASSLGSGDTDTQYF,TGTGCCAGCTCACTAGGTAGCGGGGACACAGATACGCAGTATTTT
TRBJ2-1,TRBD2,TRBV7-9,NA,CASSSLSGGMQFF,TGTGCCAGCAGCTCCCTTAGCGGGGGGATGCAGTTCTTC
TRBJ1-3,NA,TRBV2,NA,CASSDRGPLSGNTIYF,TGTGCCAGCAGTGACAGGGGACCTCTCTCTGGAAACACCATATATTTT
TRBJ2-3,TRBD1,TRBV28,NA,CASSLRDSRDDTQYF,TGTGCCAGCAGCCTCCGGGACAGCAGAGACGATACGCAGTATTTT
TRBJ1-5,NA,TRBV27,NA,CASSLSGIDQPQHF,TGTGCCAGCAGTTTGTCAGGGATTGATCAGCCCCAGCATTTT
TRBJ2-5,TRBD1,TRBV7-2,NA,CASSLRGLGQETQYF,TGTGCCAGCAGTCTCAGGGGGCTGGGACAAGAGACCCAGTACTTC
TRBJ2-7,NA,TRBV7-2,NA,CASSLTGMGSYEQYF,TGTGCCAGCAGCTTGACGGGAATGGGCTCCTACGAGCAGTACTTC
TRBJ1-3,NA,TRBV13,NA,CASSLASGVGTGNTIYF,TGTGCCAGCAGCTTAGCCTCAGGGGTAGGGACTGGAAACACCATATATTTT
TRBJ2-3,NA,TRBV10-3,once,CAINPAYSTDTQYF,TGTGCCATCAATCCAGCGTACAGCACAGATACGCAGTATTTT
TRBJ1-2,NA,TRBV6-5,NA,CASKEGPLANYGYTF,TGTGCCAGCAAGGAGGGCCCCCTAGCTAACTATGGCTACACCTTC
TRBJ2-7,TRBD1,TRBV7-6,NA,CASSLTGAYNYEQYF,TGTGCCAGCAGTCTCACAGGGGCATATAACTACGAGCAGTACTTC
TRBJ1-2,NA,TRBV3-1/TRBV3-2,NA,CASSQEMGALNYGYTF,TGTGCCAGCAGCCAAGAAATGGGGGCGCTTAACTATGGCTACACCTTC
TRBJ2-5,TRBD1,TRBV18,once,CASSPSRGLETQYF,TGTGCCAGCTCACCAAGCAGGGGGCTGGAGACCCAGTACTTC
TRBJ1-1,NA,TRBV6-5,NA,CASSPHQEVAFF,TGTGCCAGCAGTCCCCATCAGGAGGTGGCTTTCTTT
TRBJ2-3,TRBD1,TRBV7-2,NA,CASSPHRLTGVSTDTQYF,TGTGCCAGCAGCCCCCACCGTTTGACAGGGGTGAGCACAGATACGCAGTATTTT
TRBJ2-7,NA,TRBV3-1/TRBV3-2,NA,CASSQGILREQYF,TGTGCCAGCAGCCAAGGAATTTTGCGCGAGCAGTACTTC
TRBJ1-2,TRBD1,TRBV28,NA,CASSSGQGEFSYTF,TGTGCCAGCAGTTCCGGACAGGGCGAGTTTAGCTACACCTTC
TRBJ2-7,TRBD2,TRBV27,NA,CASSLRPGGVEYYEQYF,TGTGCCAGCAGTTTGCGGCCGGGGGGGGTAGAATACTACGAGCAGTACTTC
TRBJ2-1,NA,TRBV10-3,NA,CAIRRLPSNEQFF,TGTGCCATCAGGAGACTTCCATCCAATGAGCAGTTCTTC
TRBJ1-2,NA,TRBV9,many,CASSVASGEHYGYTF,TGTGCCAGCAGCGTAGCTTCCGGGGAGCACTATGGCTACACCTTC
TRBJ2-1,TRBD2,TRBV5-4,NA,CASSLAGGATNEQFF,TGTGCCAGCAGCTTGGCGGGGGGGGCTACAAATGAGCAGTTCTTC
TRBJ1-4,NA,TRBV27,NA,CASSPLVWAGKGEKLFF,TGTGCCAGCAGTCCTTTGGTGTGGGCAGGGAAGGGTGAAAAACTGTTTTTT
TRBJ2-1,TRBD1,TRBV19,NA,CASRDRKSSYNEQFF,TGTGCCAGCCGGGACAGGAAAAGCTCCTACAATGAGCAGTTCTTC
TRBJ2-7,TRBD1,TRBV7-3,NA,CASSLIGGLNEQYF,TGTGCCAGCAGCTTAATAGGGGGCCTGAACGAGCAGTACTTC
TRBJ2-7,NA,TRBV11-1,once,CASSLVSGGHEQYF,TGTGCCAGCAGCTTAGTGTCTGGGGGCCACGAGCAGTACTTC
TRBJ1-2,NA,TRBV7-6,NA,CASSRDRFYGYTF,TGTGCCAGCAGCCGCGACAGATTCTATGGCTACACCTTC